These 16 T cell receptor beta chains originate from one sample sequenced in a study of Tregs in tolerant kidney transplant recipients (dated by TCRdb to the late 2010s). Sample time point, as interpreted from the label and publication: blood sample drawn before combined kidney and bone marrow transplant. Library generation was performed with the immunoSEQ multiplex PCR assay. TCRdb took this table from immuneACCESS and kept in-frame rearrangements with V and J called. Such tables lack part of the clones; where checked against another copy, unresolved V genes explain under half of the gap, and the rest is unexplained. The table for this sample lists some 71,000 clones; 85% to 90% of them were counted only once. The ten largest clones take up 0.39% of the sample. The sequencing here drew on CD4+ T cells from blood, taken before the transplant. The receptors were sampled from a human donor who received a combined kidney and bone marrow transplant.

This sequence joins TRBV28 and TRBJ1-2; 9 bases agree with TRBD1. The junction had 7 bases not matched to a gene; V was cut back by 5 bases and J by 3 bases. Germline loops: CDR1 MDHEN, CDR2 SYDVKM. This CDR3 comprises 15 residues. The CDR3 region has the DNA TGTGCCAGCAGTGACGCACAGGGGGCGTACTATGGCTACACCTTC. Translating it yields CASSDAQGAYYGYTF.

The chain carries TRBV5-1 and TRBJ2-3; D is ambiguous. The germline CDR1 and CDR2 sequences are SGHRS and YFSETQ. This CDR3 is built from 14 residues. Deletions cut 4 bases from V and 2 bases from J, with 11 bases between. In DNA, the CDR3 is TGCGCCAGCAGCGTCCTATATTCCACAGATACGCAGTATTTT. Translated, it gives CASSVLYSTDTQYF.

Written as DNA, the CDR3 is TGTGCCAGCAGCAAAGAGGAGGACAGGGGAGCTGCCTACGAGCAGTACTTC. It specifies CASSKEEDRGAAYEQYF. The chain combines TRBV21-1 with TRBJ2-7; the tabulated D call, TRBD1, remains unverified against the DNA. TRBV21-1 counts as a pseudogene. The length of the CDR3 is 17 residues.

The chain employs TRBV2 and TRBJ2-2; TRBD2 is a possible D gene (6 bases). Trimming shortened V by 6 bases and J by 5 bases, and 10 bases separated the two germline ends. Germline-derived CDR1 and CDR2 are SNHLY and FYNNEI. The CDR3 contains 13 residues. CDR3 coding DNA: TGTGCCAGCAGGGGCGGGAATACCGGGGAGCTGTTTTTT. It is translated as CASRGGNTGELFF.

The V and J genes are TRBV12-5 and TRBJ2-1; 7 bases fit TRBD1. Germline-derived CDR1 and CDR2 are LGHNT and FRNRAP. Trimming removed 9 bases from V and 4 bases from J; junction bases left unmatched: 9. This CDR3 has 14 residues. The CDR3 reads CASADRDLYNEQFF. Here the CDR3 DNA reads TGTGCTAGCGCAGACAGGGATCTTTACAATGAGCAGTTCTTC.

V and J are TRBV2 and TRBJ1-5, with a possible D match to TRBD1 (6 bases). V was trimmed by 8 bases and J by 3 bases, leaving 20 bases between them. This CDR3 contains 16 residues. Germline V gene sequence: CDR1 SNHLY, CDR2 FYNNEI. CDR3 DNA sequence: TGTGCCAGCCGCGAGGGAACAGGGAGAGACAATCAGCCCCAGCATTTT. Translating gives CASREGTGRDNQPQHF.

The chain employs TRBV28 and TRBJ1-2; D is ambiguous. V was trimmed by 6 bases and J by 3 bases, leaving 8 bases between them. The CDR3 sequence is 12 residues long. CDR1 and CDR2 (germline): MDHEN, SYDVKM. The CDR3 protein is CASRLNDYGYTF. The CDR3 nucleotides read TGTGCCAGCAGACTGAATGACTATGGCTACACCTTC.

The rearrangement joins TRBV9 to TRBJ2-5; 11 bases are shared with TRBD2. CDR1 and CDR2 (germline): SGDLS, YYNGEE. Trimming removed 0 bases from V and 5 bases from J; junction bases left unmatched: 9. CDR3 size: 17 residues. The CDR3 coding sequence is TGTGCCAGCAGCGTAGTGCCTAGCGGGAGGTCCACGGAGACCCAGTACTTC. It yields the protein CASSVVPSGRSTETQYF.

This clone appeared a single time. The chain employs TRBV11-1 and TRBJ2-1, with 9 bases lining up with TRBD2. The junction had 3 bases not matched to a gene; V was cut back by 2 bases and J by 1 base. This CDR3 contains 16 residues. CDR1 SGHAT and CDR2 FQDESV come from the germline V gene (reference sequence). CDR3 in amino acids: CASSLILAGSYNEQFF. The CDR3 bases are TGTGCCAGCAGCTTAATTCTAGCGGGATCCTACAATGAGCAGTTCTTC.

In this sample, this clone turned up once. V usage is TRBV18 and J usage is TRBJ2-1, with D perhaps TRBD2 (6 bases). Germline values: CDR1 KGHSH, CDR2 LQKENI. This CDR3 comprises 15 residues. The V end was cut by 1 base, the J end by 0 bases, with 7 bases between. DNA of the CDR3: TGTGCCAGCTCACCACTAGCGGACTCCTACAATGAGCAGTTCTTC. Amino acids: CASSPLADSYNEQFF.

The gene calls are TRBV5-4 and TRBJ1-1, with a tentative D call TRBD1 (6 bases). The CDR3 covers 13 residues. The V end was cut by 0 bases, the J end by 7 bases, with 10 bases between. The V gene's germline CDR1 is SGHNT and CDR2 YYREEE (reference sequence). DNA for the CDR3: TGTGCCAGCAGCTTGGACAGGGTGGGTGAAGCTTTCTTT. Translated, it gives CASSLDRVGEAFF.

V gene TRBV7-8 combines with J gene TRBJ2-1; 10 positions agree with TRBD2. The J segment lost 14 bases and the V segment lost 1 base, leaving 5 bases of the junction unmatched. The length of the CDR3 is 13 residues. Germline lookup yields CDR1 SGHVS and CDR2 FQNEAQ. CDR3 protein: CASSLGAGTSEFF. CDR3 nucleotides: TGTGCCAGCAGCTTAGGGGCGGGGACTAGCGAGTTCTTC.

The rearrangement joins TRBV2 to TRBJ2-7, with no clear D. This CDR3 is built from 15 residues. Per the germline V gene, CDR1 is SNHLY and CDR2 is FYNNEI. Trimming removed 0 bases from V and 1 base from J, with 10 bases in between. CDR3 sequence reads: CASSEALFRSYEQYF. DNA of the CDR3: TGTGCCAGCAGTGAAGCGCTTTTCCGGTCCTACGAGCAGTACTTC.

V and J are TRBV5-5 and TRBJ2-7; TRBD1 aligns across 10 bases. This CDR3 contains 18 residues. V was pared by 3 bases and J by 0 bases, with 12 bases of the junction left unmatched. Germline CDR1 is SGHKS and CDR2 is YYEKEE (reference sequence). Here the CDR3 reads CASSSRDRGRVTSYEQYF. For the CDR3, the DNA is TGTGCCAGCAGCTCCCGGGACAGGGGTCGCGTAACCTCCTACGAGCAGTACTTC.

This clone was counted once. This rearrangement joins TRBV5-1 to TRBJ2-3; TRBD2 matches at 10 bases. There are 14 residues in the CDR3. Trimming removed 5 bases from V and 5 bases from J; junction bases left unmatched: 5. Per the germline V gene, CDR1 is SGHRS and CDR2 is YFSETQ. CDR3 in amino acids: CASRLAGVGDTQYF. DNA for the CDR3: TGCGCCAGCAGGCTAGCGGGAGTGGGAGATACGCAGTATTTT.

The V call is TRBV5-1, the J call TRBJ2-1; D unclear. Trimming shortened V by 6 bases and J by 0 bases, and 13 bases separated the two germline ends. The CDR3 sequence is 15 residues long. Germline V gene lookup returns CDR1 SGHRS and CDR2 YFSETQ. This CDR3 is CASKQDSSSYNEQFF. The CDR3, as DNA: TGCGCCAGCAAGCAAGACTCCAGCTCCTACAATGAGCAGTTCTTC. The variable domain in full, completed from reference TRBV5-1 and TRBJ2-1, reads KAGVTQTPRYLIKTRGQQVTLSCSPISGHRSVSWYQQTPGQGLQFLFEYFSETQRNKGNFPGRFSGRQFSNSRSEMNVSTLELGDSALYLCASKQDSSSYNEQFFGPGTRLTVL.